This is a list of T cell receptor beta chains from one sample in a study of chemoradiotherapy in HPV16-positive cancers. This table comes from immunoSEQ multiplex PCR, and its TCRdb copy is limited to in-frame clones, with some not included. The sample lists about 68,000 clones, roughly 86% occurring once. This specimen was blood, taken from a patient who underwent chemoradiotherapy. These receptors came from a human donor with HPV-associated anogenital cancer. Each CDR3 is given with its conserved first and last residue. The D gene is left open where the match is weak. Clone size is not always given. Where it is, it says once, few, many or a class for expanded clones.

V gene	D gene	J gene	clone size	CDR3 DNA	CDR3 protein
TRBV28	-	TRBJ2-7	-	TGTGCCAGCAGTTTGACAGCCGAGCAGTACTTC	CASSLTAEQYF
TRBV27	TRBD1	TRBJ2-2	-	TGTGCCAGTGCCGGGACAGGGTTCGGCGGGGAGCTGTTTTTT	CASAGTGFGGELFF
TRBV5-4	TRBD2	TRBJ2-1	once	TGTGCCAGCAGCTGGGGACTAGCTTATGAGCAGTTCTTC	CASSWGLAYEQFF
TRBV27	-	TRBJ2-1	-	TGTGCCAGCAGTCCAAACTGGGACGAGCAGTTCTTC	CASSPNWDEQFF
TRBV5-4	-	TRBJ1-1	-	TGTGCCAGCAGCTTGAGTTTGGATTTGAACACTGAAGCTTTCTTT	CASSLSLDLNTEAFF
TRBV9	TRBD1	TRBJ1-2	-	TGTGCCAGCAGCACCTGGACAGGGGGCCACTATGGCTACACCTTC	CASSTWTGGHYGYTF
TRBV12-5	-	TRBJ2-1	once	TGTGCTAGTGGTCCTCAACAGGGGCTGGGGGGCAATGAGCAGTTCTTC	CASGPQQGLGGNEQFF
TRBV29-1	TRBD1	TRBJ2-2	-	TGCAGCGTTGCAAAGGACAGGTCTGGGAGAAACACCGGGGAGCTGTTTTTT	CSVAKDRSGRNTGELFF
TRBV7-2	-	TRBJ1-3	-	TGTGCCAGCAGCTTAGCACGGGTCACCTCTGGAAACACCATATATTTT	CASSLARVTSGNTIYF
TRBV4-2	-	TRBJ1-2	-	TGTGCCAGCAGCCAAGACGCGACACAGGGTCACTATGGCTACACCTTC	CASSQDATQGHYGYTF
TRBV6-5	-	TRBJ2-7	-	TGTGCCAGCAGTCAAGGGAGTTACGAGCAGTACTTC	CASSQGSYEQYF
TRBV4-2	TRBD1	TRBJ1-4	once	TGTGCCAGCAGCCCGGGACAGGGCGACGAAAAACTGTTTTTT	CASSPGQGDEKLFF
TRBV19	TRBD2	TRBJ2-2	-	TGTGCCAGTTGCCCTATACTAGCGAGGAACACCGGGGAGCTGTTTTTT	CASCPILARNTGELFF
TRBV20-1	-	TRBJ2-5	-	TGCAGTGCTATCCTTGGGGAGACCCAGTACTTC	CSAILGETQYF
TRBV2	-	TRBJ2-2	-	TGTGCCAGCAGACAGGGAGAACGCGGGGAGCTGTTTTTT	CASRQGERGELFF
TRBV6-1	TRBD1	TRBJ1-6	-	TGTGCCAGCAGACAGGGACAGGCAAATTCACCCCTCCACTTT	CASRQGQANSPLHF
TRBV7-2	-	TRBJ2-7	-	TGTGCCAGCAGCTTAGGCCTATACTCCTACGAGCAGTACTTC	CASSLGLYSYEQYF
TRBV18	-	TRBJ2-1	-	TGTGCCAGCTCGTACGGGGGCCAGGCTCTCAATGAGCAGTTCTTC	CASSYGGQALNEQFF
TRBV21-1	-	TRBJ1-4	-	TGTGCCAGCAGCAAACAGACTACCCGGGAAAAACTGTTTTTT	CASSKQTTREKLFF
TRBV7-8	TRBD1	TRBJ1-3	-	TGTGCCAGCAGCTTACCGGGACAGGGGATTTCTGGAAACACCATATATTTT	CASSLPGQGISGNTIYF
TRBV10-2	-	TRBJ1-5	once	TGCGCCAGCAGTGAGTCGAAAGGAGCCGGTGGAAGTCAGCCCCAGCATTTT	CASSESKGAGGSQPQHF
TRBV28	-	TRBJ1-2	-	TGTGCCAGCAGGTTCGGATCTAGTGGCTATGGCTACACCTTC	CASRFGSSGYGYTF
TRBV7-9	-	TRBJ1-2	-	TGTGCCAGCAGCTTACCTCCAGGGTCGGGCTATGGCTACACCTTC	CASSLPPGSGYGYTF